Presented here are 26 T cell receptor beta chains from one specimen sequenced in a study of T cells after yellow fever vaccination. TCRdb itself ran the 5' RACE reads through MiXCR, one entry per CDR3 protein. This table has roughly 300,000 distinct CDR3 sequences, around 6.8% appearing once. Material: PBMCs, obtained about 41 days after the first yellow fever vaccination. The receptors derive from a man younger than 35 who received the YFV17D yellow fever vaccine.

The chain employs TRBV3-1 and TRBJ2-5; unclear D gene. Germline loops: CDR1 LGHDT, CDR2 YNNKEL (reference sequence). Trimming left V 1 base short and J 4 bases short, with 10 bases between. This CDR3 has 14 residues. The CDR3 reads CASSQVPAPETQYF. CDR3 DNA: TGTGCCAGCAGCCAAGTTCCTGCCCCAGAGACCCAGTACTTC.

This clonotype has at least ten counts. The chain recombines TRBV11-2 with TRBJ2-6; 9 bases are shared with TRBD1. The J segment lost 0 bases and the V segment lost 0 bases, leaving 6 bases of the junction unmatched. Germline values: CDR1 SGHAT, CDR2 FQNNGV. This CDR3 region has 19 residues. The CDR3 DNA reads TGTGCCAGCAGCTTAGACCCGACAGGGGGGCTCTCTGGGGCCAACGTCCTGACTTTC. It specifies CASSLDPTGGLSGANVLTF.

V gene TRBV28 combines with J gene TRBJ1-2; a weak D match, TRBD1 (5 bases). The CDR3 spans 12 residues. Germline assignment: CDR1 MDHEN and CDR2 SYDVKM. Trimming took off 7 bases at V and 4 bases at J, with 10 bases between the two ends. DNA for the CDR3: TGTGCCAGCACGGGACCGGTCTATGGCTACACCTTC. It codes for CASTGPVYGYTF.

The V and J genes are TRBV7-2 and TRBJ1-2; D call uncertain. CDR3 length: 13 amino acids. Germline V gene sequence: CDR1 SGHTA, CDR2 FQGNSA. The V end was cut by 2 bases, the J end by 5 bases, with 9 bases between. This chain's CDR3 is CASSLWAAYGYTF. CDR3 coding DNA: TGTGCCAGCAGCTTATGGGCAGCGTATGGCTACACCTTC.

This clonotype was seen ten or more times. V is TRBV11-2 and J is TRBJ2-2, with TRBD2 matching over 11 bases. J gave up 4 bases and V 5 bases, and 12 bases lay outside the gene matches. Per the germline V gene, CDR1 is SGHAT and CDR2 is FQNNGV. This CDR3 is 18 amino acids long. CDR3 amino acids: CASSPLAGGSGGTGELFF. The CDR3 DNA sequence: TGTGCCAGCAGCCCCCTAGCGGGGGGCTCCGGGGGCACCGGGGAGCTGTTTTTT.

The V call is TRBV5-1, the J call TRBJ2-7; TRBD1 matches at 7 bases. J was trimmed by 3 bases and V by 4 bases; bases with no gene match: 7. The CDR3 length is 14 residues. The germline V gene encodes CDR1 SGHRS and CDR2 YFSETQ. The CDR3 loop reads CASSTTGDSYEQYF. The CDR3 region has the DNA TGCGCCAGCAGCACCACAGGGGACAGCTACGAGCAGTACTTC.

The chain employs TRBV10-3 and TRBJ1-5, with 8 bases lining up with TRBD1. Germline V gene lookup returns CDR1 ENHRY and CDR2 SYGVKD. The CDR3 spans 14 residues. J lost 7 bases, V lost 2 bases, and 4 bases had no gene match. CDR3 amino acids: CAISERTGRQPQHF. DNA for the CDR3: TGTGCCATCAGTGAGAGGACAGGGCGACAGCCCCAGCATTTT.

Here the CDR3 DNA reads TGTGCCAGCAGCTCAATCGGCCGACAGGGTGAAGCTTTCTTT. As protein: CASSSIGRQGEAFF. The rearrangement links TRBV11-2 to TRBJ1-1; 7 bases are shared with TRBD1. CDR3 length: 14 residues. The V gene's germline CDR1 is SGHAT and CDR2 FQNNGV. The V gene end was trimmed by 4 bases and the J gene end by 7 bases; junction bases not matched to a gene: 9.

V and J are TRBV5-1 and TRBJ1-3; D unresolved. The CDR3 has 13 amino acids. Germline-derived CDR1 and CDR2 are SGHRS and YFSETQ. V was cut by 4 bases and J by 0 bases, with 5 bases left in between. The CDR3 DNA reads as TGCGCCAGCAGCAACCTCTCTGGAAACACCATATATTTT. It specifies CASSNLSGNTIYF.

This clonotype was counted only a few times. This chain links TRBV27 with TRBJ2-6; 11 positions match TRBD2. In germline, CDR1 is MNHEY, CDR2 SMNVEV (reference sequence). The CDR3 has 20 amino acids. J gave up 0 bases and V 4 bases, and 11 bases lay outside the gene matches. Here the CDR3 reads CASSYKAGLADISGANVLTF. The DNA of the CDR3 is TGTGCCAGCAGTTACAAAGCGGGACTAGCGGATATCTCTGGGGCCAACGTCCTGACTTTC.

Many counts were recorded for this clonotype. The rearrangement joins TRBV7-2 to TRBJ2-1, with TRBD1 as a possible D gene (8 bases). Trimming removed 4 bases at V and 10 bases at J, with 14 bases between. CDR3 length: 13 residues. Germline CDR1 SGHTA, CDR2 FQGNSA. For the CDR3, the DNA is TGTGCCAGCAGCTCCAACAGGGGGGGGGAGCAGTTCTTC. Encoded protein: CASSSNRGGEQFF.

The chain combines TRBV7-9 with TRBJ1-1; D possibly corresponds to TRBD1 (5 bases). The CDR3 contains 15 residues. Per germline, CDR1 SEHNR and CDR2 FQNEAQ (reference sequence). V lost 5 bases to trimming and J lost 4 bases, with 17 bases between them. The DNA for the CDR3 is TGTGCCAGCAGCCAGGTTTTTGGGGGGACCACTGAAGCTTTCTTT. It is translated as CASSQVFGGTTEAFF.

This clonotype was picked up many times. The genes are TRBV12-3 or TRBV12-4 and TRBJ2-2; D is undetermined. The CDR3 is made up of 13 amino acids. Trimming removed 8 bases from V and 4 bases from J, with 11 bases in between. For the CDR3, the DNA is TGTGCCAGCCCCCCCGGGCTCACCGGGGAGCTGTTTTTT. Encoded protein: CASPPGLTGELFF.

In its sample, this clonotype was seen many times. The rearrangement joins TRBV3-1 to TRBJ1-2; D is unresolved. Trimming shortened V by 4 bases and J by 10 bases, and 13 bases separated the two germline ends. Germline lookup yields CDR1 LGHDT and CDR2 YNNKEL (reference sequence). The CDR3 is 12 residues long. CDR3 protein: CASSPGRTSYTF. The CDR3 DNA reads as TGTGCCAGCAGCCCCGGACGGACCTCCTACACCTTC.

This clonotype was seen more than once but under ten times. The chain has TRBV6-1 and TRBJ2-5; 8 positions agree with TRBD2. This CDR3 is built from 15 residues. V dropped 6 bases and J dropped 7; count of bases not matched to a gene: 13. Per germline, CDR1 MNHNS and CDR2 SASEGT. CDR3 nucleotide sequence: TGTGCCAGCAGAGAACAGCGGGGGAGCCCCGGGACCCAGTACTTC. Its protein is CASREQRGSPGTQYF.

This clonotype was recorded at least ten times. The genes are TRBV6-5 and TRBJ2-3, with D unresolved. This CDR3 has 14 residues. Deletions cut 0 bases from V and 2 bases from J, with 6 bases between. Germline lookup yields CDR1 MNHEY and CDR2 SVGAGI. The CDR3 nucleotides are TGTGCCAGCAGTTACTCCGATTTCACAGATACGCAGTATTTT. This translates into CASSYSDFTDTQYF.

The gene calls are TRBV18 and TRBJ2-1, with 8 positions matching TRBD1. This CDR3 has 14 residues. The V and J ends lost 2 bases and 8 bases, in that order; junction bases with no gene match: 5. Germline loops: CDR1 KGHSH, CDR2 LQKENI. CDR3 loop: CASSPEQGEYEQFF. For the CDR3, the DNA is TGTGCCAGCTCACCAGAACAGGGGGAGTATGAGCAGTTCTTC.

This clonotype has more than one count but fewer than ten. J is TRBJ1-5 and V is TRBV7-6; the D gene is possibly TRBD1 (5 bases). The V end lost 5 bases, the J end lost 3 bases, and 14 bases lay between the germline ends. Germline CDR1 SGHVS, CDR2 FNYEAQ. This CDR3 has 15 residues. The CDR3 spells CASSQQSGLNQPQHF. The CDR3 nucleotides read TGTGCCAGCAGCCAACAATCGGGGCTCAATCAGCCCCAGCATTTT. The variable domain in full, with the rest retrieved from reference TRBV7-6 and TRBJ1-5, is GAGVSQSPRYKVTKRGQDVALRCDPISGHVSLYWYRQALGQGPEFLTYFNYEAQQDKSGLPNDRFSAERPEGSISTLTIQRTEQRDSAMYRCASSQQSGLNQPQHFGDGTRLSIL.

The V call is TRBV18, the J call TRBJ1-4, with 9 bases identical to TRBD1. J lost 6 bases, V lost 4 bases, and 12 bases had no gene match. The CDR3 runs to 17 residues. Germline V CDR1 and CDR2: KGHSH, LQKENI. Here the CDR3 reads CASSLITPGTGYEKLFF. Here the CDR3 DNA reads TGTGCCAGCTCACTAATTACCCCCGGGACAGGGTATGAAAAACTGTTTTTT. Combining the CDR3 with reference TRBV18 and TRBJ1-4 gives the whole variable domain NAGVMQNPRHLVRRRGQEARLRCSPMKGHSHVYWYRQLPEEGLKFMVYLQKENIIDESGMPKERFSAEFPKEGPSILRIQQVVRGDSAAYFCASSLITPGTGYEKLFFGSGTQLSVL.

V is TRBV4-3 and J is TRBJ2-1; D could derive from TRBD1 or TRBD2 (6 bases each). Trimming stripped 4 bases from V and 5 bases from J, with 15 bases between. The CDR3 has 15 amino acids. The germline V gene has CDR1 LGHNA and CDR2 YSLEER. The CDR3 coding sequence is TGCGCCAGCAGCCGCAATCGGGGGCCCCACAATGAGCAGTTCTTC. Protein sequence: CASSRNRGPHNEQFF.

This clonotype showed up many times. The chain couples TRBV12-3 or TRBV12-4 to TRBJ1-5; unclear D gene. This CDR3 has 15 amino acids. Trimming cost V 3 bases and J 3 bases, with 12 bases left between them. The CDR3 coding sequence is TGTGCCAGCAGTTTCACGTCCGGGTACAATCAGCCCCAGCATTTT. Translation gives CASSFTSGYNQPQHF.

The chain links TRBV5-6 to TRBJ1-5, with a possible D match to TRBD1 (6 bases). Germline CDR1 and CDR2: SGHDT and YYEEEE. V lost 4 bases, J lost 5 bases, and 19 bases lay in between. CDR3 length: 16 amino acids. DNA of the CDR3: TGTGCCAGCAGCCGAAGGGTAGGGGGAATATATCAGCCCCAGCATTTT. This encodes CASSRRVGGIYQPQHF.

This clonotype has at least ten counts. V and J are TRBV7-2 and TRBJ2-1, with D perhaps being TRBD1 or TRBD2 (6 bases each). V lost 5 bases to trimming and J lost 8 bases, with 16 bases between them. The CDR3 runs to 14 residues. Germline-derived CDR1 and CDR2 are SGHTA and FQGNSA. The CDR3 bases are TGTGCCAGCAGCCCCCCGGGGGCGGGCTATGAGCAGTTCTTC. It codes for CASSPPGAGYEQFF.

The chain employs TRBV6-1 and TRBJ2-5; no reliable D call. Germline V gene data show CDR1 as MNHNS and CDR2 as SASEGT. The V gene lost 7 bases and the J gene lost 3 bases, with 15 bases spanning the gap. The CDR3 contains 14 residues. In DNA form, the CDR3 reads TGTGCCAGCACCATGGATAGATTCAAAGAGACCCAGTACTTC. This gives the protein CASTMDRFKETQYF.

The sample holds a few counts of this clonotype. The CDR3 DNA is TGTGCCAGCACTAAGACAGGGAATGGCTACACCTTC. Translation gives CASTKTGNGYTF. The chain combines TRBV6-4 with TRBJ1-2; 7 bases align to TRBD1. CDR3 length: 12 residues. The germline V gene has CDR1 MRHNA and CDR2 SNTAGT. The trim removed 7 bases at V and 6 bases at J, leaving 5 bases unmatched.

The gene calls are TRBV6-5 and TRBJ1-1; D gene unclear. The CDR3 contains 14 residues. Germline CDR1 MNHEY, CDR2 SVGAGI. V dropped 2 bases and J dropped 5 bases, with 12 bases sitting between them. CDR3 bases: TGTGCCAGCAGTTACGCGGGTCTTCGGACTGAAGCTTTCTTT. Its protein product is CASSYAGLRTEAFF.